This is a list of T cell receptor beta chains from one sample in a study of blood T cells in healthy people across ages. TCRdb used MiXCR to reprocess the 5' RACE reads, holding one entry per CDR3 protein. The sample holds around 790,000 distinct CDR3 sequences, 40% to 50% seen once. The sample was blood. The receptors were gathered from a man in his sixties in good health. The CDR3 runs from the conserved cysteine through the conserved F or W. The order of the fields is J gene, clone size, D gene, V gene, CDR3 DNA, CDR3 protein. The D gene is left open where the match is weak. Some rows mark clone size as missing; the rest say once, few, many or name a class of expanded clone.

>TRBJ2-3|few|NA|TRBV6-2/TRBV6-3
TGTGCCAGCAGAGAAATAGCCACAGATACGCAGTATTTT
CASREIATDTQYF
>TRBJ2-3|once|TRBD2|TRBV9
TGTGCCAGCAGCGTAGATGCGGCGTCGGGGGGGCAAGATACGCAGTATTTT
CASSVDAASGGQDTQYF
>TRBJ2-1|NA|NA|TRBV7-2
TGTGCCAGCAGCCCCCGTAGGGGGGGATACAATGAGCAGTTCTTC
CASSPRRGGYNEQFF
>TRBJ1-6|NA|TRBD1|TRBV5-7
TGTGCCAGCAGCTCGCCTCGAGGGGGCGGGACATATAATTCACCCCTCCACTTT
CASSSPRGGGTYNSPLHF
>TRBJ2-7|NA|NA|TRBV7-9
TGTGCCAGCACCCTCGGCGACGCAGGTGCCTACGAGCAGTACTTC
CASTLGDAGAYEQYF
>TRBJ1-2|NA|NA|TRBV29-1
TGCAGCGTTGAGTCTCAGGGGTATGGCTACACCTTC
CSVESQGYGYTF
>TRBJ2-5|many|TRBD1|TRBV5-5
TGTGCCAGCAGCCCGGGACAGACGTACCAAGAGACCCAGTACTTC
CASSPGQTYQETQYF
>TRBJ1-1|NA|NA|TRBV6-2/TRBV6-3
TGTGCCGGCAGTTACTCGTCAACAAGGGCGAAGAACACTGAAGCTTTCTTT
CAGSYSSTRAKNTEAFF
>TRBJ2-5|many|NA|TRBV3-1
TGTGCCAGCAGCCAACGCGTCCGGAAAGAGACCCAGTACTTC
CASSQRVRKETQYF
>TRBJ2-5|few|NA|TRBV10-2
TGCGCCAGCAGGTTGTTGGCACAAGAGACCCAGTACTTC
CASRLLAQETQYF
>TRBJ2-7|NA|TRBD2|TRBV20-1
TGCAGTGCTGAAGCCGGGACTAGCGGCTACGAGCAGTACTTC
CSAEAGTSGYEQYF
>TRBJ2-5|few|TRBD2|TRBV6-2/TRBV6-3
TGTGCCAGCAGTCCGACAGCGGGGAGGACCCAGTACTTC
CASSPTAGRTQYF
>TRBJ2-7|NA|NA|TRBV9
TGTGCCAGCAGCGTAAGACAGATCTACGAGCAGTACTTC
CASSVRQIYEQYF
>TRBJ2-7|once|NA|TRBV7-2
TGTGCCAGCAGTCCCGATACCCTTCTCGAGCAGTACTTC
CASSPDTLLEQYF
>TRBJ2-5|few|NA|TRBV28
TGTGCCAGCAGGCAAACCCAAGAGACCCAGTACTTC
CASRQTQETQYF
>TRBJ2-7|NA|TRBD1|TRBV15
TGTGCCAGCACAATCGACAGGGGTAGTTACGAGCAGTACTTC
CASTIDRGSYEQYF
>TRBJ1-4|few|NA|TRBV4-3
TGCGCCAGCAGCCAAGATTTAAGGGGAATGAGTGAAAAACTGTTTTTT
CASSQDLRGMSEKLFF